These T cell receptor beta chains were read from a single sample in a study of T cell repertoires in cytomegalovirus infection. TCRdb re-called the reads through MiXCR, storing one row per CDR3 protein. Found here are roughly 600,000 distinct CDR3 sequences, 20% to 30% of them singletons; the top ten hold under 8.5%. The specimen sequenced was CD8+ T cells from PBMCs. Every receptor here comes from a human donor in good health (CMV status not recorded). Some clones in this sample may be carry-over from other donors' samples. The CDR3 runs from the conserved cysteine through the conserved F or W. D genes are given only for firm matches. A row's size may be missing; if present it is once, few, many or a size class.

TRBV7-9	TRBJ1-1	-	few	TGTGCCACCGGGGACTCAGGCACTGAAGCTTTCTTT	CATGDSGTEAFF
TRBV7-9	TRBJ2-5	-	few	TGTGCCAGCAGCGGGACCGATGTTTGGACCCAGTACTTC	CASSGTDVWTQYF
TRBV19	TRBJ1-2	-	-	TGTGCCAGTAGTATAGTAGCCAACTATGGCTACACCTTC	CASSIVANYGYTF
TRBV7-2	TRBJ1-1	-	many	TGTGCCAGCAGCTTAGATTACCAGGGCTACACTGAAGCTTTCTTT	CASSLDYQGYTEAFF
TRBV6-6	TRBJ1-2	-	many	TGTGCCAGCAGTTACTCCTCGGCTACTAACTATGGCTACACCTTC	CASSYSSATNYGYTF
TRBV28	TRBJ2-5	TRBD2	few	TGTGCCAGCAACCCGACTAGCGGGGCCGGGAAGACCCAGTACTTC	CASNPTSGAGKTQYF
TRBV11-3	TRBJ2-2	-	once	TGTGCCAGCACCACATCGACCGGGCTCACCACCGGGGAGCTGTTTTTT	CASTTSTGLTTGELFF
TRBV7-9	TRBJ1-3	-	few	TGTGCCAGCAGCATTAACGGAAACACCATATATTTT	CASSINGNTIYF
TRBV27	TRBJ1-5	-	few	TGTGCCAGCAGTCCTACCCTCCGAAGTGAGCCCCAGCATTTT	CASSPTLRSEPQHF
TRBV4-1	TRBJ2-2	-	-	TGCGCCAGCAGCCCGGCCGAAGGCAGGGAGCTGTTTTTT	CASSPAEGRELFF
TRBV25-1	TRBJ2-1	-	few	TGTGCCAGCAACCTGGGGGCGGGGGCCTACAATGAGCAGTTCTTC	CASNLGAGAYNEQFF
TRBV6-1	TRBJ2-1	TRBD2	many	TGTGCCAGCAGTGAAGCGCCAGCGGGGGCCAACAATGAGCAGTTCTTC	CASSEAPAGANNEQFF
TRBV5-6	TRBJ1-2	-	-	TGTGCCAGCAGCTCGTGGACGTCTCGCTACACCTTC	CASSSWTSRYTF
TRBV13	TRBJ2-1	-	once	TGTGCCAGCACGGCACAGGGAACCTACAATGAGCAGTCCTTC	CASTAQGTYNEQSF
TRBV7-6	TRBJ1-2	-	once	TGTGCCAGCAGTGAAACACGGAAGAACTATGGCTACACCTTC	CASSETRKNYGYTF
TRBV29-1	TRBJ2-1	-	few	TGCAGCGTTGATACGGGCCTCTACAATGAGCAGTTCTTC	CSVDTGLYNEQFF
TRBV7-8	TRBJ1-2	-	many	TGTGCCAGCAGCTCAACTCCGAGGACAGCAACTTATGGCTACACCTTC	CASSSTPRTATYGYTF
TRBV7-2	TRBJ1-1	TRBD1	many	TGTGCCAGCAGCCCTCCCCAGGGGGCCCGGGACACTGAAGCTTTCTTT	CASSPPQGARDTEAFF
TRBV5-5	TRBJ2-7	TRBD1	-	TGTGCCAGCTTTGGGGACAGCTCCTACGAGCAGTACTTC	CASFGDSSYEQYF
TRBV7-2	TRBJ2-3	-	many	TGTGCCAGCAGCTTAGGGGCCCTCCAGGGCACAGATACGCAGTATTTT	CASSLGALQGTDTQYF
TRBV25-1	TRBJ1-5	-	-	TGTGCCAGCAGTGAATGGGGTGAAACCGAGCCCCAGCATTTT	CASSEWGETEPQHF
TRBV7-9	TRBJ1-5	-	-	TGTGCCAGCAGCTCCGATGGGGGTAGCAATCAGCCCCAGCATTTT	CASSSDGGSNQPQHF
TRBV11-2	TRBJ2-1	TRBD1	-	TGTGCCAGCAGCTTCCGCGACAGGGGGATAGGGGGTGAGCAGTTCTTC	CASSFRDRGIGGEQFF